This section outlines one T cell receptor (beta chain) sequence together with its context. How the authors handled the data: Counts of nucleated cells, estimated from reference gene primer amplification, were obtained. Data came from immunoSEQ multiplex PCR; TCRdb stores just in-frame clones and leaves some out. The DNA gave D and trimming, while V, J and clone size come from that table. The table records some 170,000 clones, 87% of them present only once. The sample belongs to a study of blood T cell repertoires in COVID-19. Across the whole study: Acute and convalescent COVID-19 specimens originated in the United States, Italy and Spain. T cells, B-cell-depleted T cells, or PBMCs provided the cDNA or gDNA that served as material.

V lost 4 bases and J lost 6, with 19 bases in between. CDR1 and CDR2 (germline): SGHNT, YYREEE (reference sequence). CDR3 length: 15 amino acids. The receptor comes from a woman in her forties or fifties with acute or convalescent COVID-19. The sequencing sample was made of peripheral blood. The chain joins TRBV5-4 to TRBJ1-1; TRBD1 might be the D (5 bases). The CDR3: CASSLPGAARAEAFF. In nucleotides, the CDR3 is TGTGCCAGCAGCCTTCCTGGGGCAGCTCGCGCTGAAGCTTTCTTT.